The rows below give T cell receptor beta chains drawn from one sample of a study of blood T cells in healthy people across ages. In TCRdb, the 5' RACE reads were re-called with MiXCR into one record per CDR3 protein. Counted here are around 940,000 distinct CDR3 sequences, approximately 50% occurring once; the ten biggest clones make up 20% to 25%. The sequenced material came from blood. Every receptor here comes from an older woman in good health. The CDR3 runs from the conserved cysteine through the conserved F or W. Fields, in order: CDR3 protein, CDR3 DNA, D gene, J gene, V gene, clone size. D genes are given only for firm matches. Clone size, where shown, is once, few, many, or a class for clones that have expanded.

CAIGKTSGLGDEQFF TGTGCCATCGGTAAGACTAGCGGGCTAGGTGATGAGCAGTTCTTC TRBD2 TRBJ2-1 TRBV10-3 .
CASNYLAGGRGNEQFF TGCGCCAGCAACTACCTAGCGGGAGGTAGGGGGAATGAGCAGTTCTTC TRBD2 TRBJ2-1 TRBV5-1 .
CASSPPGQGIYEQYF TGTGCCAGCAGTCCACCGGGACAGGGGATCTACGAGCAGTACTTC TRBD1 TRBJ2-7 TRBV28 few
CALRRNSGANVLTF TGTGCCTTACGGCGGAACTCTGGGGCCAACGTCCTGACTTTC . TRBJ2-6 TRBV6-1 few
CASNDRGGMNEQFF TGTGCCAGCAACGACAGGGGTGGTATGAATGAGCAGTTCTTC TRBD1 TRBJ2-1 TRBV28 .
CASSDGGYEQYF TGTGCCAGCAGTGATGGGGGCTACGAGCAGTACTTC . TRBJ2-7 TRBV2 many
CASSPIGQFRYEQYF TGTGCCAGCAGTCCCATCGGACAGTTCCGCTACGAGCAGTACTTC . TRBJ2-7 TRBV27 few
CASSPGTALHGYTF TGTGCCAGCAGCCCCGGGACGGCCCTGCATGGCTACACCTTC . TRBJ1-2 TRBV5-6 .
CASSLGRGGSPLHF TGTGCCAGCAGTTTGGGTCGGGGAGGCTCACCCCTCCACTTT . TRBJ1-6 TRBV28 .
CSVDLGATDTQYF TGCAGCGTTGATCTGGGGGCAACGGATACGCAGTATTTT . TRBJ2-3 TRBV29-1 .
CASSRGRGLYTDTQYF TGTGCCAGCAGCAGGGGGAGGGGGCTTTACACAGATACGCAGTATTTT . TRBJ2-3 TRBV12-3/TRBV12-4 .
CASSSIGTDYGYTF TGCGCCAGCAGCTCGATCGGGACGGACTATGGCTACACCTTC . TRBJ1-2 TRBV5-1 few
CASNLGTSGRFFTGELFF TGTGCCAGCAATCTCGGGACTAGCGGGAGGTTCTTCACCGGGGAGCTGTTTTTT TRBD2 TRBJ2-2 TRBV28 once
CASSPVELAAYEQYF TGTGCCAGCAGCCCCGTCGAACTAGCAGCCTACGAGCAGTACTTC . TRBJ2-7 TRBV4-2 few
CASSGEIAGVYQETQYF TGTGCCAGCAGCGGAGAAATAGCGGGAGTATATCAAGAGACCCAGTACTTC TRBD2 TRBJ2-5 TRBV9 .
CSPKTPGRGKLFF TGCAGCCCAAAGACTCCCGGCAGAGGAAAACTGTTTTTT . TRBJ1-4 TRBV20-1 .
CASSPRQGESPLHF TGTGCCAGCAGCCCCAGACAGGGTGAGTCACCCCTCCACTTT TRBD1 TRBJ1-6 TRBV7-2 .
CASSLRQPTGETQYF TGCGCCAGCAGCTTGCGTCAGCCTACGGGAGAGACCCAGTACTTC . TRBJ2-5 TRBV5-1 .
CASSAMRPRGLETQYF TGTGCCAGCAGTGCTATGAGACCAAGGGGGTTAGAGACCCAGTACTTC . TRBJ2-5 TRBV25-1 .
CASRPVFCEVGADTQYF TGTGCCAGCAGACCAGTATTCTGCGAGGTCGGTGCAGATACGCAGTATTTT . TRBJ2-3 TRBV12-3/TRBV12-4 .
CASAPGLATYEQYF TGTGCCAGCGCACCGGGACTAGCGACCTACGAGCAGTACTTC TRBD2 TRBJ2-7 TRBV27 .